This T cell receptor beta chain came from a study of shared clonotypes between healthy human individuals. Cells designated naive CD8 were CD45RO-negative and were positively selected for CCR7, with terminally differentiated effector memory CD45RA+ cells excluded. Method: immunoSEQ multiplex PCR; TCRdb's copy keeps in-frame clones and lacks some. The table includes about 2.1 million clones, 90% to 95% detected once. Germline CDR1 reads MNHEY; CDR2 reads SMNVEV (reference sequence). The trim removed 3 bases at V and 4 bases at J, leaving 7 bases unmatched. This CDR3 is 15 amino acids long. V gene TRBV27 combines with J gene TRBJ2-3, with 7 bases aligning to TRBD1. The sequence was collected from a man aged 18 to 29 in good health. Some clones in this sample may be carry-over from other donors' samples. Sample: naive CD8+ T cells from PBMCs. The CDR3 loop reads CASSFVGQSSDTQYF. The CDR3 DNA reads as TGTGCCAGCAGTTTTGTGGGACAGTCATCAGATACGCAGTATTTT.